The rows below give T cell receptor beta chains drawn from one sample of a study of blood T cell repertoires in COVID-19. This table comes from immunoSEQ multiplex PCR, and its TCRdb copy is limited to in-frame clones, with some not included. Among some 260,000 clones listed, 80% to 90% were seen once. Sequences were obtained from PBMCs or T cells enriched from blood (not recorded which). The origin of the receptors is a man aged 35-49 years who had recovered from COVID-19. CDR3s include the opening cysteine and the closing phenylalanine or tryptophan. The order of the fields is D gene, J gene, clone size, V gene, CDR3 DNA, CDR3 protein. The D gene is left open where the match is weak. Expanded clones get a size class; other rows say once, few or many, or leave the size out.

TRBD2 TRBJ2-7 . TRBV27 TGTGCCAGCAGTCGAACACCTAGCGGGAGTGGTAACGAGCAGTACTTC CASSRTPSGSGNEQYF
TRBD2 TRBJ2-5 . TRBV4-2 TGTGCCAGCAGCCAAGACGGGGGGAGCTTCGGAGAGACCCAGTACTTC CASSQDGGSFGETQYF
TRBD2 TRBJ2-7 . TRBV5-1 TGCGCCAGCAGCGAAACCGGGACTAGCGGGAGTTTCGCCTACGAGCAGTACTTC CASSETGTSGSFAYEQYF
TRBD1 TRBJ1-2 few TRBV6-1 TGTGCCAGCAGTGAATTCAGGGGGCAGGGAACTAACTATGGCTACACCTTC CASSEFRGQGTNYGYTF
. TRBJ2-5 . TRBV5-4 TGTGCCAGCAGCTTAATTAGCCGGGGGCAAGAGACCCAGTACTTC CASSLISRGQETQYF
. TRBJ2-5 . TRBV21-1 TGTGCCAGCAGCAAAGAGGGTAGCGGGACCCCCCAAGAGACCCAGTACTTC CASSKEGSGTPQETQYF
. TRBJ1-4 once TRBV7-9 TGTGCCAGCAGCTTAGTTCTTGAAAAACTGTTTTTT CASSLVLEKLFF
. TRBJ1-5 . TRBV19 TGTGCCACCCGAAGTAGGTCACGGGGGTTAGATCAGCCCCAGCATTTT CATRSRSRGLDQPQHF
TRBD2 TRBJ2-1 . TRBV9 TGTGCCAGCAGCCTCAGGGCTAGCGGGGGAATGGACAATGAGCAGTTCTTC CASSLRASGGMDNEQFF
. TRBJ2-2 many TRBV7-9 TGTGCCAGCAGCTTAAGGACTGACGGGGAGCTGTTTTTT CASSLRTDGELFF
. TRBJ2-1 . TRBV19 TGTGCCAGTAGTATAAAGTTGCGTTCTGATGAGCAGTTCTTC CASSIKLRSDEQFF
. TRBJ1-1 . TRBV30 TGTGCCTGGAGTACAGGGCCATCTTCGGAAGCTTTCTTT CAWSTGPSSEAFF
TRBD2 TRBJ2-1 . TRBV27 TGTGCCAGCAGTTTAGCGGGAGGGCCTCTTGAGCAGTTCTTC CASSLAGGPLEQFF
. TRBJ1-1 . TRBV7-3 TGTGCCAGCACCCTGTGGGGGGTTAGGGTTTCCACTGAAGCTTTCTTT CASTLWGVRVSTEAFF
TRBD1 TRBJ1-1 . TRBV4-3 TGCGCCAGCAGCCAAGAGGAGAGACAGGGATACACTGAAGCTTTCTTT CASSQEERQGYTEAFF
. TRBJ2-1 . TRBV12-5 TGTGCTAGTGGTTTGGTCCAGGGCTCACGGATCCACAATGAGCAGTTCTTC CASGLVQGSRIHNEQFF
. TRBJ2-3 . TRBV5-1 TGCGCCAGCAGCTTGGAACAGGGTAGGAAAGATACGCAGTATTTT CASSLEQGRKDTQYF
. TRBJ1-2 . TRBV7-3 TGTGCCAGCAGCTTAAATGGAGGGTCTTCTAACTATGGCTACACCTTC CASSLNGGSSNYGYTF
TRBD1 TRBJ2-4 . TRBV6-1 TGTGCCAGCAGTGAATTTCCGGGACAGGGTGATTATAACATTCAGTACTTC CASSEFPGQGDYNIQYF
TRBD1 TRBJ1-6 . TRBV3-1/TRBV3-2 TGTGCCAGCACACAAACCCGACAGGGACACAACTATAATTCACCCCTCCACTTT CASTQTRQGHNYNSPLHF
. TRBJ1-2 . TRBV27 TGTGCCAGTAGTTTGATTCTTAGGACAGAATCTCCTAACTATGGCTACACCTTC CASSLILRTESPNYGYTF
TRBD1 TRBJ1-1 . TRBV7-8 TGTGCCAGCAGCTTCCCCGAGGGCAGGGGGCACACTGAAGCTTTCTTT CASSFPEGRGHTEAFF
TRBD1 TRBJ2-1 . TRBV4-1 TGCGCCAGCAGCGACGGACAGGGTGGGGAGCAGTTCTTC CASSDGQGGEQFF
TRBD1 TRBJ1-5 . TRBV19 TGTGCCAGTAGTCTCAGGACAGGGGGCGGCAATCAGCCCCAGCATTTT CASSLRTGGGNQPQHF
TRBD1 TRBJ2-5 . TRBV2 TGTGCCAGCAGTGAAGACAGGGGTTTCCAAGAGACCCAGTACTTC CASSEDRGFQETQYF
TRBD1 TRBJ2-7 . TRBV5-1 TGCGCCAGCAGCTTGGTGGGGGGACAGGAGAACTCCTACGAGCAGTACTTC CASSLVGGQENSYEQYF
TRBD2 TRBJ2-1 . TRBV2 TGTGCCAGCAGAGACCACGGACTAGCCAATGAGCAGTTCTTC CASRDHGLANEQFF
. TRBJ1-5 . TRBV6-1 TGTGCCAGCAGTGAGAACAGCTGGAATCAGCCCCAGCATTTT CASSENSWNQPQHF
. TRBJ2-6 . TRBV7-2 TGTGCCAGCAGCCCAGATGGGGCCGGGGCCAACGTCCTGACTTTC CASSPDGAGANVLTF
. TRBJ1-1 . TRBV3-1/TRBV3-2 TGTGCCAGCAGCTCCCTCGCCCATCGGGGGGAGTTAGCTGAAGCTTTCTTT CASSSLAHRGELAEAFF
TRBD1 TRBJ2-7 . TRBV7-3 TGTGCCAGCGGCCTACAGGGGTCCAGCGAGCAGTACTTC CASGLQGSSEQYF
. TRBJ2-7 . TRBV7-2 TGTGCCAGCAGCTTAGAGGGGTGGCTAGGTTACGAGCAGTACTTC CASSLEGWLGYEQYF
TRBD1 TRBJ1-5 . TRBV28 TGTGCCAGCAGTTTTTTGGGACAGGGGTACAATCAGCCCCAGCATTTT CASSFLGQGYNQPQHF
. TRBJ1-5 . TRBV6-1 TGTGCCAGCAGTGAGGGACCGGGGGTCTCGCCCCAGCATTTT CASSEGPGVSPQHF
TRBD2 TRBJ2-1 . TRBV5-1 TGCGCCAGCAGCTTGCTAGCGGGAGAGTACAATGAGCAGTTCTTC CASSLLAGEYNEQFF
TRBD2 TRBJ2-7 once TRBV28 TGTGCCAGCACCCAGGGACTAGCGGTGCACGAGCAGTACTTC CASTQGLAVHEQYF
TRBD1 TRBJ1-2 . TRBV19 TGTGCCAGTAGTATAGATTCTGGTGGGACAGCTAACTATGGCTACACCTTC CASSIDSGGTANYGYTF
TRBD1 TRBJ1-2 . TRBV5-1 TGCGCCAGCAGCACGGACAGGGCGGGATATGGCTACACCTTC CASSTDRAGYGYTF
. TRBJ2-3 once TRBV18 TGTGCCAGCTCACTCGCAGAATACACAGATACGCAGTATTTT CASSLAEYTDTQYF
TRBD2 TRBJ2-3 . TRBV4-3 TGCGCCAGCAGCCAAGCGGGGGGTAGCACAGATACGCAGTATTTT CASSQAGGSTDTQYF
. TRBJ1-1 . TRBV7-9 TGTGCCAGCAGCTTGTCTGGGGCAGGGATTATAACGACTGAAGCTTTCTTT CASSLSGAGIITTEAFF
. TRBJ2-5 . TRBV5-1 TGCGCCAGCAGTAGGAACGGGGATCCCGCTGAGGGAGAGACCCAGTACTTC CASSRNGDPAEGETQYF
TRBD2 TRBJ2-5 . TRBV10-3 TGTGCCATCAGCAACGGACTAGCGGGACAAGAGACCCAGTACTTC CAISNGLAGQETQYF
TRBD1 TRBJ1-1 . TRBV5-6 TGTGCCAGCAGCTTGGATGTGGGACAGGGTAGGACTGAAGCTTTCTTT CASSLDVGQGRTEAFF
TRBD1 TRBJ1-5 once TRBV20-1 TGCAGTGCTAGTGACAGGGGGCGAGCTAATCAGCCCCAGCATTTT CSASDRGRANQPQHF
. TRBJ1-2 . TRBV12-3/TRBV12-4 TGTGCCAGCAGTAGAGACAACCACTATGGCTACACCTTC CASSRDNHYGYTF
. TRBJ2-2 . TRBV29-1 TGCAGCATGCGGACAGGGAGGGCCACCGGGGAGCTGTTTTTT CSMRTGRATGELFF
. TRBJ1-1 . TRBV9 TGTGCCAGCAACCCCGTACAGGGATTTGAAGCTTTCTTT CASNPVQGFEAFF
. TRBJ2-3 . TRBV6-5 TGTGCCAGCAGTTACGGGCGCCAGGCTAGCACAGATACGCAGTATTTT CASSYGRQASTDTQYF
. TRBJ2-3 . TRBV5-1 TGCGCCAGCAGCCTGGAAGCGGCCGGCACAGATACGCAGTATTTT CASSLEAAGTDTQYF